This is a list of T cell receptor beta chains from one sample in a study of T cells in Graves' hyperthyroidism and ophthalmopathy. A single record per CDR3 protein comes from TCRdb applying MiXCR to the multiplex PCR reads. The sample lists 350,000 or so distinct CDR3 sequences, 21% occurring once. The source material was blood. Every receptor here comes from a woman in her 50s with Graves' hyperthyroidism. The CDR3 runs from the conserved cysteine through the conserved F or W. D genes are given only for firm matches. The size field is filled for only some rows; it gives once, few, many or a size class.

>16|TRBV11-2|many|TRBD2|TRBJ2-5
TGTGCCAGCAGCGAACTAGCGGGGGCTTACCAAGAGACCCAGTACTTC
CASSELAGAYQETQYF
>16|TRBV20-1|few|TRBD1|TRBJ1-5
TGCAGTGCTAGAGGCCCCGGGACAGGGGCCAATCAGCCCCAGCATTTT
CSARGPGTGANQPQHF
>14|TRBV11-2|many|TRBD1|TRBJ2-7
TGTGCCAGCAGCGCGGACAGGGGACCCTACGAGCAGTACTTC
CASSADRGPYEQYF
>15|TRBV3-1|many|TRBD1|TRBJ1-4
TGTGCCAGCAGCCTCCGGACAGGGGTGGGCGAAAAACTGTTTTTT
CASSLRTGVGEKLFF
>16|TRBV19|NA|TRBD1|TRBJ1-2
TGTGCCAGTAGGGAGTGGGACAGGGGTAAGAACTATGGCTACACCTTC
CASREWDRGKNYGYTF
>13|TRBV2|NA|NA|TRBJ1-1
TGTGCCAGCAGTGGCCGGATGAACACTGAAGCTTTCTTT
CASSGRMNTEAFF
>12|TRBV5-1|few|NA|TRBJ2-7
TGCGCCAGCAGCCCCTCTTTCTCCGAGCAGTACTTC
CASSPSFSEQYF
>14|TRBV9|NA|NA|TRBJ2-5
TGTGCCAGCAGCGTAGACCAGGTGCGGGAGACCCAGTACTTC
CASSVDQVRETQYF
>18|TRBV9|NA|TRBD1|TRBJ1-4
TGTGCCAGCAGCGAAAGGCCAGGGGGCGCGGAGATGCCCACTAAACTGTTTTTT
CASSERPGGAEMPTKLFF
>17|TRBV11-2|many|TRBD2|TRBJ2-1
TGTGCCAGCAGCTTAGATCCTGCTAGCGGGAGTAGGGATGAGCAGTTCTTC
CASSLDPASGSRDEQFF
>16|TRBV20-1|many|NA|TRBJ1-4
TGCAGTGCCAGCCGGGACACCCATGCAACTAATGAAAAACTGTTTTTT
CSASRDTHATNEKLFF
>15|TRBV28|few|NA|TRBJ2-5
TGTGCCAGCAGTTTAGGGGCTAGGGGGGGGGAGACCCAGTACTTC
CASSLGARGGETQYF
>13|TRBV7-9|NA|NA|TRBJ1-2
TGTGCCAGCAGCGAGGTAGAAACCTATGGCTACACCTTC
CASSEVETYGYTF
>15|TRBV7-2|many|TRBD1|TRBJ2-5
TGTGCCAGCAGCTTAGCTTGGACAGGCCAAGAGACCCAGTACTTC
CASSLAWTGQETQYF
>11|TRBV11-2|many|NA|TRBJ2-1
TGTGCCAGCAGCTTAGGGCATGAGCAGTTCTTC
CASSLGHEQFF
>14|TRBV11-2|many|NA|TRBJ1-2
TGTGCCAGCAGCCGAGACGGGGGGCTGGATGGCTACACCTTC
CASSRDGGLDGYTF
>13|TRBV6-1|many|NA|TRBJ1-5
TGTGCCAGCAGTAGAGAAGCCAATCAGCCCCAGCATTTT
CASSREANQPQHF
>14|TRBV9|many|NA|TRBJ2-3
TGTGCCAGCAGCGTTAAGGGGGTTCCAGATACGCAGTATTTT
CASSVKGVPDTQYF
>15|TRBV10-3|few|TRBD1|TRBJ2-1
TGTGCCATCAGTGAGGGACAGGGGGCTAACAATGAGCAGTTCTTC
CAISEGQGANNEQFF
>15|TRBV20-1|many|NA|TRBJ2-1
TGCAGTGCTTGGGACGGAGAAAGCTCCTACAATGAGCAGTTCTTC
CSAWDGESSYNEQFF
>13|TRBV28|many|TRBD1|TRBJ2-7
TGTGCCAGCAGTTTCGACAGGGGCTACGAGCAGTACTTC
CASSFDRGYEQYF
>13|TRBV28|many|NA|TRBJ2-5
TGTGCCAGCAGTTCAACAGAATCGGAGACCCAGTACTTC
CASSSTESETQYF
>16|TRBV5-1|NA|NA|TRBJ2-2
TGCGCCAGCAGCTCCCGGGACCGCTCGAACACCGGGGAGCTGTTTTTT
CASSSRDRSNTGELFF
>12|TRBV6-1|NA|NA|TRBJ1-2
TGTGCCAGCACTGAGGCGGGCTATGGCTACACCTTC
CASTEAGYGYTF
>15|TRBV28|NA|NA|TRBJ2-2
TGTGCCAGCAGTTTTGGAGGGACAGCCACCGGGGAGCTGTTTTTT
CASSFGGTATGELFF
>15|TRBV6-1|few|NA|TRBJ2-7
TGTGCCAGCAGTGGAAAAGCTATCATCTCCTACGAGCAGTACTTC
CASSGKAIISYEQYF
>13|TRBV7-6|NA|NA|TRBJ2-7
TGTGCCAGCAGCTTATCTGACGGGTACGAGCAGTACTTC
CASSLSDGYEQYF
>15|TRBV6-1|few|NA|TRBJ1-1
TGTGCCAGCAGACTGGCGGGACACTCGAACACTGAAGCTTTCTTT
CASRLAGHSNTEAFF
>12|TRBV15|NA|NA|TRBJ2-7
TGTGCCACCAGCAGAGGGGGTCGAGAGCAGTACTTC
CATSRGGREQYF
>14|TRBV10-1|many|TRBD2|TRBJ2-1
TGCGCCAGCAGTCTAGCGGGATCGTCGGGTGAGCAGTTCTTC
CASSLAGSSGEQFF
>14|TRBV12-3/TRBV12-4|many|TRBD1|TRBJ1-6
TGTGCCAGCAGTTTCGGGACAGATAATTCACCCCTCCACTTT
CASSFGTDNSPLHF
>13|TRBV7-3|many|NA|TRBJ2-1
TGTGCCAGCAGCTTAACCACAGACAATGAGCAGTTCTTC
CASSLTTDNEQFF
>15|TRBV7-2|many|TRBD1|TRBJ2-3
TGTGCCAGCAGCCCACCGGGACAGGGTAGTCATACGCAGTATTTT
CASSPPGQGSHTQYF
>14|TRBV18|few|NA|TRBJ1-3
TGTGCCAGCTCACCCGATGCATCTGGAAACACCATATATTTT
CASSPDASGNTIYF
>14|TRBV9|few|NA|TRBJ2-5
TGTGCCAGCAGCGCCCACATGGGGAGAGAGACCCAGTACTTC
CASSAHMGRETQYF
>13|TRBV3-1|few|NA|TRBJ2-5
TGTGCCAGCGGGGGCGGGGTGGTAGAGACCCAGTACTTC
CASGGGVVETQYF
>15|TRBV7-2|many|NA|TRBJ1-5
TGTGCCAGCAGCTCAAACAGGAATAGCAATCAGCCCCAGCATTTT
CASSSNRNSNQPQHF
>13|TRBV4-1|NA|NA|TRBJ2-7
TGCGCCAGCAGCCAAGACTTCGATCGCGAGCAGTACTTC
CASSQDFDREQYF
>16|TRBV9|NA|NA|TRBJ2-5
TGTGCCAGCAGTCTCGGTCCGGGGGCCCCCCAAGAGACCCAGTACTTC
CASSLGPGAPQETQYF